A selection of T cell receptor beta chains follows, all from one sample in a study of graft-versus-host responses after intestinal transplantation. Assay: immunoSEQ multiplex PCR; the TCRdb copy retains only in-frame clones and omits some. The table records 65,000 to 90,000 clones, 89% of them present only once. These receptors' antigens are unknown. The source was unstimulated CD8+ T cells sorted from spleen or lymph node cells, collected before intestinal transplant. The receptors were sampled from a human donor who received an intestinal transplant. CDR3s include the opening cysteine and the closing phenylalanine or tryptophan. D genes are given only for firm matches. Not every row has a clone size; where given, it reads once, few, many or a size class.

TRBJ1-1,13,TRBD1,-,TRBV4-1,TGCGCCAGCAGCTCTACAGGGGAAACTGAAGCTTTCTTT,CASSSTGETEAFF
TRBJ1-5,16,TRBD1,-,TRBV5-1,TGCGCCAGCAGCTGGGACAGGGGAATAAGCAATCAGCCCCAGCATTTT,CASSWDRGISNQPQHF
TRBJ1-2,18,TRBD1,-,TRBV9,TGTGCCAGCAGCCGAAGGGGAGCGGGGACAGGTCCATTCGATGGCTACACCTTC,CASSRRGAGTGPFDGYTF
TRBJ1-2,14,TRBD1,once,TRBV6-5,TGTGCCAGCATTAGACAGGGGGCTAGGGGCGGCTACACCTTC,CASIRQGARGGYTF
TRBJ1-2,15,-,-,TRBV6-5,TGTGCCAGCCAGCCTTATGTGGAGGGGATCTCTGGCTACACCTTC,CASQPYVEGISGYTF
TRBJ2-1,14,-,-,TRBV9,TGTGCCAGCGGCTCGGGGGTCTCCTACAATGAGCAGTTCTTC,CASGSGVSYNEQFF
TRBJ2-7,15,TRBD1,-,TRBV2,TGTGCCAGCAGTGCGTCAGACAGGGAAATCTACGAGCAGTACTTC,CASSASDREIYEQYF
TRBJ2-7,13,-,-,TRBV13,TGTGCCAGCAGCTTAAACTCCCTATACGAGCAGTACTTC,CASSLNSLYEQYF
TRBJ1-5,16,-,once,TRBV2,TGTGCCAGCAGTGAAGAGGTCGCGGGGGTCGGGCAGCCCCAGCATTTT,CASSEEVAGVGQPQHF
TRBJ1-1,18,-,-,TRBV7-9,TGTGCCAGCAGACGTTTAGGGGGAGTCGGAAAGGTAAACACTGAAGCTTTCTTT,CASRRLGGVGKVNTEAFF
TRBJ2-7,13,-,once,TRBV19,TGTGCCAGTAGTAGCGGGGTTCACCACGAGCAGTACTTC,CASSSGVHHEQYF
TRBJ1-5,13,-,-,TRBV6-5,TGTGCCAGCAGAGACAGATACAATCAGCCCCAGCATTTT,CASRDRYNQPQHF
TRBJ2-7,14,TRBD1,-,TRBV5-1,TGCGCCAGCAGATCGGGACAGGGTTTTTACGAGCAGTACTTC,CASRSGQGFYEQYF
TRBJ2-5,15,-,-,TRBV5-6,TGTGCCAGCAGCTTGGCCGCTAGTCCGCAAGAGACCCAGTACTTC,CASSLAASPQETQYF
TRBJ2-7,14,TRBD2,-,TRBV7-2,TGTGCCAGCAGCTTAGTTGCTAGCGGCACCGAGCAGTACTTC,CASSLVASGTEQYF
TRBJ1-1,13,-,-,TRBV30,TGTGCCTGGAGTGAGCGGTGGGAGACTGAAGCTTTCTTT,CAWSERWETEAFF
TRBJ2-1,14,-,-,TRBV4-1,TGCGCCAGCAGCCAAGACGGAGGCTACAATGAGCAGTTCTTC,CASSQDGGYNEQFF
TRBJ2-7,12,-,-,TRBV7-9,TGTGCCAGCGCGCCCGGGACCTACGAGCAGTACTTC,CASAPGTYEQYF
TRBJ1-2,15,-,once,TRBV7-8,TGTGCCAGCAGCTTAGACAGTCCTGTTAACTATGGCTACACCTTC,CASSLDSPVNYGYTF
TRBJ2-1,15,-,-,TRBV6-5,TGTGCCAGCAGTTATTCCGAGAGTAACGTGAATGAGCAGTTCTTC,CASSYSESNVNEQFF
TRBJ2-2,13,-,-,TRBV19,TGTGCCAGTAGTATTAGGGGCACCGGGGAGCTGTTTTTT,CASSIRGTGELFF
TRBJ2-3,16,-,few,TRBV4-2,TGTGCCAGCAGCCAAGATCCCGGGGTCGTCACAGATACGCAGTATTTT,CASSQDPGVVTDTQYF
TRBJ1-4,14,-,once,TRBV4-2,TGTGCCAGCAGCCAGACAGCTTTTAATGAAAAACTGTTTTTT,CASSQTAFNEKLFF
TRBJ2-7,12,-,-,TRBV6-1,TGTGCCAGCAGTGAATCTCCCTACGAGCAGTACTTC,CASSESPYEQYF
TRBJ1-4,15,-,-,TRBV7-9,TGTGCCAGCAGTTTCACAGGGTCTACTAATGAAAAACTGTTTTTT,CASSFTGSTNEKLFF
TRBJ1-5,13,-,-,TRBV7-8,TGTGCCAGCAGCTCCCGTTATCTTCTCCCCCAGCATTTT,CASSSRYLLPQHF
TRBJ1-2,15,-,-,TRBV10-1,TGCGCCAGCAGTGGCCGCCACGAGGGCGGGTATGGCTACACCTTC,CASSGRHEGGYGYTF
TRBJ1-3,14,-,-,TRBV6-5,TGTGCCAGCAGCCCCGGGAGGCAGAGAAACACCATATATTTT,CASSPGRQRNTIYF
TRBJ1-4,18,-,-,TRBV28,TGTGCCAGCAGTAGCCTCACCCGGGACCAGGGAGGGGTTGAAAAACTGTTTTTT,CASSSLTRDQGGVEKLFF
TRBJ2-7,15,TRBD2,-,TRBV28,TGTGCCAGCCGAAGGGTAGCGGGAGGGTTGGGCGAGCAGTACTTC,CASRRVAGGLGEQYF
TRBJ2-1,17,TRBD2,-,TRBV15,TGTGCCACCAGCAGACAGGGACTAGCGGGAAAGAACAATGAGCAGTTCTTC,CATSRQGLAGKNNEQFF
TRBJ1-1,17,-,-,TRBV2,TGTGCCAGCAGTGAAGCGGGGACTGAAATCAAGTTCACTGAAGCTTTCTTT,CASSEAGTEIKFTEAFF
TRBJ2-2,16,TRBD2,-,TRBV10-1,TGCGCCAGCAGCCACGGGACTAGAGAAGTCCCCGGGGAGCTGTTTTTT,CASSHGTREVPGELFF
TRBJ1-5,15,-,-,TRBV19,TGTGCCAGTAGTATCGCAGGTACGGTATGGCAGCCCCAGCATTTT,CASSIAGTVWQPQHF
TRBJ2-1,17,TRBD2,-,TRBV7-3,TGTGCCAGCAGCTTGGGACTAGCGGGAGGGGGGGACAATGAGCAGTTCTTC,CASSLGLAGGGDNEQFF
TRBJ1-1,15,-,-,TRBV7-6,TGTGCCAGCAGCTTAGAACGGAAAAGGAGGTCTGAAGCTTTCTTT,CASSLERKRRSEAFF
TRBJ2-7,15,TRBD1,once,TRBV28,TGTGCCAGCAGTTCTGACAGGGGGGAATCCTACGAGCAGTACTTC,CASSSDRGESYEQYF
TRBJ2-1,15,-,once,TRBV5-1,TGCGCCAGCAGCTTGGTGGCAGGTCCCTACAATGAGCAGTTCTTC,CASSLVAGPYNEQFF
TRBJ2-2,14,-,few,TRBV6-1,TGTGCCAGCAGTGAAGAAATAGGGGCCGGGGAGCTGTTTTTT,CASSEEIGAGELFF
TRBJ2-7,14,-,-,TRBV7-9,TGTGCCAGCGAAAGGGGGGGTGGGGATTACGAGCAGTACTTC,CASERGGGDYEQYF
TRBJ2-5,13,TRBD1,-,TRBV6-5,TGTGCCAGCAGTTGGCACAGGGGGCAGACCCAGTACTTC,CASSWHRGQTQYF
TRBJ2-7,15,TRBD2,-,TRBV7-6,TGTGCCAGCAGCTTGGGGAGGGACGGGTCCTACGAGCAGTACTTC,CASSLGRDGSYEQYF
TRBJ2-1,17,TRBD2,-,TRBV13,TGTGCCAGCAGCTTATTTATGCGGGGGTTCTCCTACAATGAGCAGTTCTTC,CASSLFMRGFSYNEQFF
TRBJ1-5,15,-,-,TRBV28,TGTGCCAGCAGTATTGACAGGTCTAGCAATCAGCCCCAGCATTTT,CASSIDRSSNQPQHF
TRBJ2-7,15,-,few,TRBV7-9,TGTGCCAGCAGCTCGGGACATCATAAGCCCTACGAGCAGTACTTC,CASSSGHHKPYEQYF
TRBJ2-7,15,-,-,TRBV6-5,TGTGCCAGCAGTGGGCCGGGGTGGGCTCACTACGAGCAGTACTTC,CASSGPGWAHYEQYF
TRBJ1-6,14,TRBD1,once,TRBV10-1,TGCGCCAGCAGGGGAGACAGGGCCGGATCACCCCTCCACTTT,CASRGDRAGSPLHF
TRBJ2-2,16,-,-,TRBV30,TGTGCCTGGAGGCTCTACCCTGGGCCAGACACCGGGGAGCTGTTTTTT,CAWRLYPGPDTGELFF
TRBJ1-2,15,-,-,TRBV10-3,TGTGCCATCAGCCTGAGGGCAGATGGTCACTATGGCTACACCTTC,CAISLRADGHYGYTF
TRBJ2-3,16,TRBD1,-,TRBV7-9,TGTGCCAGCAGCCTCCTGGGACAGGGAATTATAGATACGCAGTATTTT,CASSLLGQGIIDTQYF
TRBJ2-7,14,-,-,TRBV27,TGTGCCAGCAGTTTCGGGCAGGGGGGCTACGAGCAGTACTTC,CASSFGQGGYEQYF